Presented here are 31 T cell receptor beta chains from one specimen sequenced in a study of blood T cell repertoires in COVID-19 (dated by TCRdb to 2018 to 2021). Receptor libraries were prepared by the immunoSEQ multiplex PCR assay. TCRdb carries this immuneACCESS record with in-frame sequences only. Its versions omit some clonotypes, under half of them owing to an unresolved V gene in the studies checked, with the rest unexplained. The sample includes some 140,000 clones, with 83% observed a single time. About an eighth of the sample comes from the top ten. The sample was peripheral blood. These receptors all come from a woman aged 55-70 years with COVID-19, enrolled during active disease.

This clone turned up a few times. Here the CDR3 reads CASSIQVKGTEAFF. The CDR3 DNA reads TGTGCCAGCAGCATACAGGTTAAGGGCACTGAAGCTTTCTTT. J is TRBJ1-1 and V is TRBV5-4, with D perhaps matching TRBD1 (5 bases). Trimming removed 4 bases from V and 4 bases from J, with 14 bases in between. Germline assignment: CDR1 SGHNT and CDR2 YYREEE (reference sequence). CDR3 length equals 14 residues. Using reference TRBV5-4 and TRBJ1-1 for the parts outside the CDR3, the full variable domain is ETGVTQSPTHLIKTRGQQVTLRCSSQSGHNTVSWYQQALGQGPQFIFQYYREEENGRGNFPPRFSGLQFPNYSSELNVNALELDDSALYLCASSIQVKGTEAFFGQGTRLTVV.

The CDR3 sequence is CASSRRGGGYTF. The CDR3 DNA is TGTGCCAGCAGCCGTAGGGGGGGCGGCTACACCTTC. The genes are TRBV11-2 and TRBJ1-2; tentatively, D is TRBD1 (6 bases). Germline V gene sequence: CDR1 SGHAT, CDR2 FQNNGV. Trimming pared 5 bases from V and 8 bases from J, leaving 12 bases between. This CDR3 contains 12 residues.

The chain employs TRBV5-1 and TRBJ2-5; 10 bases match TRBD2. CDR1 and CDR2 (germline): SGHRS, YFSETQ. Trimming at V came to 5 bases and at J to 5 bases, leaving 9 bases not matched to a gene. The CDR3 spans 15 residues. The CDR3 DNA sequence: TGCGCCAGCAGGTCGGGACTAGCGCCTCTCGAGACCCAGTACTTC. As protein: CASRSGLAPLETQYF.

The chain has TRBV20-1 and TRBJ1-6; the D is unclear. Trimming took off 3 bases at V and 4 bases at J, with 7 bases between the two ends. The germline V gene has CDR1 DFQATT and CDR2 SNEGSKA (reference sequence). The CDR3 extends over 13 amino acids. CDR3 sequence (DNA): TGCAGTGCTAGTCTGCAGTATAATTCACCCCTCCACTTT. Protein sequence: CSASLQYNSPLHF.

V and J are TRBV12-3 or TRBV12-4 and TRBJ1-1; TRBD1 is a possible D gene (5 bases). This CDR3 spans 11 amino acids. Trimming left V 4 bases short and J 8 bases short, with 8 bases between. The CDR3 is CASSSRTEAFF. The DNA for the CDR3 is TGTGCCAGCAGTTCGCGGACAGAAGCTTTCTTT.

This chain links TRBV7-9 with TRBJ2-2; 8 positions agree with TRBD1. Germline lookup yields CDR1 SEHNR and CDR2 FQNEAQ (reference sequence). With 6 bases clipped from V and 5 bases from J, the junction kept 14 bases outside the gene matches. This CDR3 is built from 17 residues. The CDR3 loop reads CASSFVGTGRRTGELFF. The CDR3 nucleotides read TGTGCCAGCAGTTTCGTCGGGACAGGTCGAAGGACCGGGGAGCTGTTTTTT.

The chain's CDR3 is CASNFLAGSSYEQYF. For the CDR3, the DNA is TGTGCCAGCAATTTTCTAGCGGGAAGCTCCTACGAGCAGTACTTC. J is TRBJ2-7 and V is TRBV6-5; 9 bases fit TRBD2. V shed 7 bases, J shed 0 bases, and the junction held 7 bases outside the gene matches. This CDR3 contains 15 residues. Germline V CDR1 and CDR2: MNHEY, SVGAGI.

The chain carries TRBV6-5 and TRBJ1-5; 7 bases agree with TRBD1. V was clipped by 6 bases and J by 7 bases; unmatched bases: 9. The V gene's germline CDR1 is MNHEY and CDR2 SVGAGI. This CDR3 is built from 14 residues. The CDR3 bases are TGTGCCAGCAGCCACGACAGGGTCGGGCAGCCCCAGCATTTT. Protein sequence: CASSHDRVGQPQHF.

The J gene is TRBJ2-7, the V gene TRBV13, with 10 nucleotides matching TRBD2. The germline V gene has CDR1 PRHDT and CDR2 FYEKMQ (reference sequence). V trimming: 5 bases; J trimming: 6 bases; junction bases outside the gene matches: 13. There are 16 residues in the CDR3. The CDR3 protein is CASSVLAGSVASEQYF. The CDR3 region has the DNA TGTGCCAGCAGCGTACTAGCGGGATCAGTAGCGAGCGAGCAGTACTTC.

The chain couples TRBV19 to TRBJ1-2, with 7 bases aligning to TRBD1. Germline V gives CDR1 LNHDA, CDR2 SQIVND (reference sequence). This CDR3 spans 13 amino acids. V gave up 5 bases and J gave up 6 bases; unmatched junction bases: 6. DNA for the CDR3: TGTGCCAGTAGTGACGGGACAGTCGATGGCTACACCTTC. The encoded protein is CASSDGTVDGYTF.

Details on this clone: This specimen includes other DNA sequences encoding the same CDR3. V gene TRBV19 combines with J gene TRBJ1-1; TRBD1 agrees at 8 bases. Germline trimming cut 3 bases from V and 2 bases from J; bases unmatched to any gene: 5. Germline V gives CDR1 LNHDA, CDR2 SQIVND (reference sequence). The CDR3 totals 15 residues. The CDR3 DNA reads TGTGCCAGTAGTATCAGGACAGGGTTAAACACTGAAGCTTTCTTT. It codes for CASSIRTGLNTEAFF.

This chain links TRBV3-1 (or the pseudogene TRBV3-2) with TRBJ2-1, with TRBD2 matching over 8 bases. This CDR3 is 15 amino acids long. V lost 4 bases to trimming and J lost 4 bases; unmatched junction nucleotides: 6. Germline V gene sequence: CDR1 LGHDT, CDR2 YNNKEL (reference sequence). CDR3 DNA: TGTGCCAGCAGCCTGGGACTAGATCGATACAATGAGCAGTTCTTC. This sequence encodes CASSLGLDRYNEQFF.

This clone was recorded once. The chain combines TRBV10-2 with TRBJ2-7, with 10 bases matching TRBD1. The CDR3 is made up of 13 amino acids. Germline CDR1 WSHSY, CDR2 SAAADI. Trimming at V came to 8 bases and at J to 2 bases, leaving 3 bases not matched to a gene. CDR3 in amino acids: CASGQGGTYEQYV. In nucleotides, the CDR3 is TGCGCCAGCGGACAGGGGGGAACCTACGAGCAGTACGTC.

The chain combines TRBV18 with TRBJ2-7; 7 positions agree with TRBD2. With V trimmed by 2 bases and J by 5 bases, 9 bases remained unmatched. The CDR3 totals 15 residues. Germline V gives CDR1 KGHSH, CDR2 LQKENI. CDR3 residues: CASSPGASGVNEQYF. CDR3 DNA: TGTGCCAGCTCACCAGGGGCTAGCGGAGTCAACGAGCAGTACTTC.

Only one count was recorded for this clone. This rearrangement joins TRBV19 to TRBJ1-3; 7 nucleotides align to TRBD1. J gave up 7 bases and V 9 bases, and 6 bases lay outside the gene matches. The CDR3 loop spans 12 amino acids. Germline-derived CDR1 and CDR2 are LNHDA and SQIVND (reference sequence). CDR3: CASQQGRNTIYF. The DNA of the CDR3 is TGTGCCAGCCAACAGGGGCGCAACACCATATATTTT.

The V gene is TRBV25-1, the J gene TRBJ1-4, with 10 bases identical to TRBD1. Germline V CDR1 and CDR2: MGHDK, SYGVNS. Germline trimming cut 8 bases from V and 10 bases from J; bases unmatched to any gene: 7. This CDR3 spans 13 amino acids. CDR3 residues: CASGGTGEGKLFF. In DNA form, the CDR3 reads TGTGCCAGCGGGGGGACAGGGGAGGGAAAACTGTTTTTT. The whole variable domain, filled in from reference TRBV25-1 and TRBJ1-4, reads EADIYQTPRYLVIGTGKKITLECSQTMGHDKMYWYQQDPGMELHLIHYSYGVNSTEKGDLSSESTVSRIRTEHFPLTLESARPSHTSQYLCASGGTGEGKLFFGSGTQLSVL.

This clone appeared once. The rearrangement uses TRBV19 and TRBJ1-5; 7 bases fit TRBD1. CDR1 and CDR2 from the germline V gene are LNHDA and SQIVND (reference sequence). The CDR3 is made up of 14 amino acids. The V gene end was trimmed by 5 bases and the J gene end by 4 bases; junction bases not matched to a gene: 5. This chain's CDR3 is CASSLTGINQPQHF. DNA of the CDR3: TGTGCCAGTAGTCTGACAGGGATAAATCAGCCCCAGCATTTT.

This clone was counted a single time. The chain couples TRBV3-1 (or the pseudogene TRBV3-2) to TRBJ2-7; TRBD2 aligns across 10 bases. Germline V lookup: CDR1 LGHDT, CDR2 YNNKEL (reference sequence). The V gene end was trimmed by 4 bases and the J gene end by 6 bases; junction bases not matched to a gene: 9. CDR3 length: 15 amino acids. CDR3 DNA sequence: TGTGCCAGCAGCCTCGGAAGCGGGAGGGCCTCCGAGCAGTACTTC. This gives the protein CASSLGSGRASEQYF.

The table lists this clone with a few counts. The rearrangement links TRBV7-8 to TRBJ2-7, with 9 bases that match TRBD1. The junction had 10 bases not matched to a gene; V was cut back by 5 bases and J by 8 bases. This CDR3 is built from 14 residues. Germline CDR1 is SGHVS and CDR2 is FQNEAQ. The CDR3: CASSGRDRELQQYF. The DNA for the CDR3 is TGTGCCAGCAGCGGCCGGGACAGGGAACTACAGCAGTACTTC. Full variable domain (missing parts from reference TRBV7-8 and TRBJ2-7): GAGVSQSPRYKVAKRGQDVALRCDPISGHVSLFWYQQALGQGPEFLTYFQNEAQLDKSGLPSDRFFAERPEGSVSTLKIQRTQQEDSAVYLCASSGRDRELQQYFGPGTRLTVT.

The table lists this clone with a count of one. The CDR3 loop is CASSRSQSGSTDTQYF. CDR3 sequence (DNA): TGTGCCAGCAGCCGCAGCCAAAGCGGGAGCACAGATACGCAGTATTTT. J is TRBJ2-3 and V is TRBV11-3; tentatively, D is TRBD2 (6 bases). Trimming pared 5 bases from V and 0 bases from J, leaving 15 bases between. Germline V gene data show CDR1 as SGHNT and CDR2 as YENEEA. This CDR3 is 16 amino acids long.

V gene TRBV5-1 combines with J gene TRBJ1-1; possibly TRBD1 for D (5 bases). Germline CDR1 reads SGHRS; CDR2 reads YFSETQ. V lost 1 base and J lost 0, with 7 bases in between. This CDR3 has 14 amino acids. CDR3 sequence reads: CASSLKTVNTEAFF. CDR3 DNA: TGCGCCAGCAGCTTGAAGACAGTGAACACTGAAGCTTTCTTT.

The genes are TRBV5-1 and TRBJ2-7; D may be TRBD1 (5 bases). CDR3 length: 14 residues. With 1 base removed from V and 3 bases from J, the gap between germline ends came to 11 bases. Germline CDR1 and CDR2: SGHRS and YFSETQ. CDR3 bases: TGCGCCAGCAGCTTGCAGACAGCGAGCTACGAGCAGTACTTC. It codes for CASSLQTASYEQYF.

The rearrangement links TRBV4-2 to TRBJ1-2; D is uncertain. Germline V gene lookup returns CDR1 LGHNA and CDR2 YNFKEQ. The CDR3 sequence is 14 residues long. V was cut by 0 bases and J by 6 bases, with 11 bases left in between. In DNA form, the CDR3 reads TGTGCCAGCAGCCAAGATAGGACTGTGAATGGCTACACCTTC. Translated: CASSQDRTVNGYTF.

This clone was observed a single time. The rearrangement joins TRBV5-1 to TRBJ2-6; weak D call: TRBD1 (6 bases). CDR3 size: 18 residues. V lost 9 bases and J 0 bases, leaving 22 bases between the germline ends. Germline values: CDR1 SGHRS, CDR2 YFSETQ. The CDR3 DNA reads as TGCGCCACCAGGGTAGGGGACACCGTACTCTCTGGGGCCAACGTCCTGACTTTC. Its translation: CATRVGDTVLSGANVLTF.

The chain recombines TRBV5-1 with TRBJ1-1; 7 bases align to TRBD1. Germline-derived CDR1 and CDR2 are SGHRS and YFSETQ. V lost 4 bases to trimming and J lost 1 base; unmatched junction nucleotides: 10. The CDR3 has 16 residues. The CDR3: CASSPLEGQSNTEAFF. The CDR3 nucleotides read TGCGCCAGCAGCCCCCTAGAGGGACAGTCGAACACTGAAGCTTTCTTT. The whole variable domain, remainder taken from reference TRBV5-1 and TRBJ1-1, is KAGVTQTPRYLIKTRGQQVTLSCSPISGHRSVSWYQQTPGQGLQFLFEYFSETQRNKGNFPGRFSGRQFSNSRSEMNVSTLELGDSALYLCASSPLEGQSNTEAFFGQGTRLTVV.

There are a few counts of this clone. V usage is TRBV18 and J usage is TRBJ1-2; a weak D match, TRBD1 (5 bases). V was shortened by 3 bases and J by 6 bases, with 11 bases between the two germline ends. Per the germline V gene, CDR1 is KGHSH and CDR2 is LQKENI. The CDR3 runs to 13 residues. CDR3 residues: CASSPAGWDGYTF. The CDR3 DNA follows: TGTGCCAGCTCACCGGCAGGGTGGGATGGCTACACCTTC.

V and J are TRBV7-9 and TRBJ1-5, with unresolved D. CDR3 length: 15 residues. Germline V gene data show CDR1 as SEHNR and CDR2 as FQNEAQ (reference sequence). V lost 1 base to trimming and J lost 4 bases, with 11 bases between them. The CDR3 loop is CASSLGPGKNQPQHF. The CDR3 DNA follows: TGTGCCAGCAGCTTAGGCCCTGGCAAGAATCAGCCCCAGCATTTT.

The J gene is TRBJ1-5, the V gene TRBV5-6; D is unresolved. This CDR3 is 14 amino acids long. CDR1 is SGHDT, CDR2 YYEEEE, per germline. Deletions cut 1 base from V and 5 bases from J, with 10 bases between. The DNA for the CDR3 is TGTGCCAGCAGCTTGCGCACACACGATCAGCCCCAGCATTTT. It yields the protein CASSLRTHDQPQHF. The full variable domain, with the rest looked up from reference TRBV5-6 and TRBJ1-5, is DAGVTQSPTHLIKTRGQQVTLRCSPKSGHDTVSWYQQALGQGPQFIFQYYEEEERQRGNFPDRFSGHQFPNYSSELNVNALLLGDSALYLCASSLRTHDQPQHFGDGTRLSIL.

CDR3 residues: CASSIDSQDINTQYF. The CDR3 DNA sequence: TGTGCCAGTAGTATAGATTCGCAGGACATAAATACGCAGTATTTT. The chain is built from TRBV19 and TRBJ2-3; maybe TRBD1 (5 bases). CDR3 length equals 15 residues. V gave up 0 bases and J gave up 7 bases, with 14 bases separating them. The germline V gene has CDR1 LNHDA and CDR2 SQIVND (reference sequence). The complete variable domain, with remaining parts taken from reference TRBV19 and TRBJ2-3, reads DGGITQSPKYLFRKEGQNVTLSCEQNLNHDAMYWYRQDPGQGLRLIYYSQIVNDFQKGDIAEGYSVSREKKESFPLTVTSAQKNPTAFYLCASSIDSQDINTQYFGPGTRLTVL.

The rearrangement links TRBV19 to TRBJ1-2; a weak D match, TRBD1 (5 bases). Trimming pared 8 bases from V and 5 bases from J, leaving 15 bases between. The CDR3 is 13 amino acids. CDR1 and CDR2 from the germline V gene are LNHDA and SQIVND (reference sequence). CDR3 nucleotide sequence: TGTGCCAGTTTTCGGACAAGTTCTTATGGCTACACCTTC. Protein sequence: CASFRTSSYGYTF. The full variable domain, rest sourced from reference TRBV19 and TRBJ1-2, is DGGITQSPKYLFRKEGQNVTLSCEQNLNHDAMYWYRQDPGQGLRLIYYSQIVNDFQKGDIAEGYSVSREKKESFPLTVTSAQKNPTAFYLCASFRTSSYGYTFGSGTRLTVV.

This clone occurred a few times. CDR3 residues: CASSQAHFAFF. DNA for the CDR3: TGCGCCAGCAGCCAAGCCCACTTCGCTTTCTTT. The chain has TRBV4-1 and TRBJ1-1; D not certain. CDR3 length: 11 amino acids. Germline V gene data show CDR1 as MGHRA and CDR2 as YSYEKL. Trimming cost V 1 base and J 11 bases, with 8 bases left between them.